The 18 T cell receptor beta chains listed next were all sequenced from one sample in a study of T cells in Graves' hyperthyroidism and ophthalmopathy. Researchers took RNA transcripts and amplified the TCR beta CDR3 regions from them. In the first-round RT-PCR of the TCR CDR3, the HTBI primer set was used. One entry per CDR3 protein, called by TCRdb with MiXCR from the multiplex PCR reads. The sample shows around 400,000 distinct CDR3 sequences, around a sixth of them seen only once. The sequenced sample was blood. Receptors were obtained from a woman under 30 with Graves' hyperthyroidism that later progressed to Graves' ophthalmopathy.

This clonotype was recorded many times. The J gene is TRBJ1-1, the V gene TRBV6-5, with D maybe TRBD1 (5 bases). The CDR3 sequence is 13 residues long. Trimming pared 0 bases from V and 5 bases from J, leaving 7 bases between. Germline loops: CDR1 MNHEY, CDR2 SVGAGI. The CDR3 bases are TGTGCCAGCAGTTACTCTCAGGGTACTGAAGCTTTCTTT. The encoded protein is CASSYSQGTEAFF.

The genes are TRBV5-1 and TRBJ2-5; the match to TRBD1 covers 7 bases. V was pared by 4 bases and J by 1 base, with 4 bases of the junction left unmatched. Germline V gene sequence: CDR1 SGHRS, CDR2 YFSETQ. This CDR3 is built from 14 residues. The CDR3 loop is CASSQQGFQETQYF. CDR3 coding DNA: TGCGCCAGCAGCCAACAGGGGTTCCAAGAGACCCAGTACTTC. Supplemented by reference TRBV5-1 and TRBJ2-5, the full variable domain reads KAGVTQTPRYLIKTRGQQVTLSCSPISGHRSVSWYQQTPGQGLQFLFEYFSETQRNKGNFPGRFSGRQFSNSRSEMNVSTLELGDSALYLCASSQQGFQETQYFGPGTRLLVL.

This clonotype was seen a handful of times. The rearrangement uses TRBV27 and TRBJ2-3; D unresolved. Trimming cost V 10 bases and J 0 bases, with 17 bases left between them. Germline CDR1 is MNHEY and CDR2 is SMNVEV (reference sequence). The CDR3 spans 15 residues. The CDR3 loop reads CANDTDETSTDTQYF. The DNA of the CDR3 is TGTGCCAACGATACGGACGAGACTAGCACAGATACGCAGTATTTT.

The chain uses TRBV7-9 and TRBJ2-5; D might be TRBD1 or TRBD2, each matching 6 bases. Germline assignment: CDR1 SEHNR and CDR2 FQNEAQ (reference sequence). Trimming took off 6 bases at V and 4 bases at J, with 15 bases between the two ends. This CDR3 contains 14 residues. This CDR3 is CASRKEGGTETQYF. In DNA, the CDR3 is TGTGCCAGCAGAAAAGAGGGGGGCACAGAGACCCAGTACTTC.

This clonotype was seen a handful of times. Sequence at one end of the junction differs from germline and may be a read error. The CDR3 region is CASSQGGAGPYGQYF. The CDR3 nucleotides read TGCGCCAGCAGCCAAGGAGGAGCGGGACCCTACGGGCAGTACTTC. The chain joins TRBV4-1 to TRBJ2-7; 7 nucleotides align to TRBD2. CDR1 is MGHRA, CDR2 YSYEKL, per germline. The CDR3 is 15 amino acids.

The chain recombines TRBV7-2 with TRBJ2-4, with D possibly being TRBD2 (6 bases). The CDR3 sequence is 15 residues long. V was clipped by 4 bases and J by 3 bases, with 13 bases between them. In germline, CDR1 is SGHTA, CDR2 FQGNSA. In nucleotides, the CDR3 is TGTGCCAGCAGCTCGACTAGTCGGGTCAAAAACATTCAGTACTTC. Residues: CASSSTSRVKNIQYF.

This clonotype has ten or more counts. This chain connects TRBV7-9 to TRBJ1-1; D call uncertain. This CDR3 has 18 amino acids. The germline V gene has CDR1 SEHNR and CDR2 FQNEAQ (reference sequence). The ends were cut back, 4 bases at V and 1 base at J, with 22 bases in the middle. CDR3 in DNA: TGTGCCAGCAGCTCTGGTTACCGGGGTGCTAAAGGGAACACTGAAGCTTTCTTT. Translated, it gives CASSSGYRGAKGNTEAFF.

This clonotype showed up just a few times. In DNA, the CDR3 is TGCAGCGTTGGACCAGGGGGCGGGAACACTGAAGCTTTCTTT. This gives the protein CSVGPGGGNTEAFF. The V and J genes are TRBV29-1 and TRBJ1-1; TRBD1 aligns across 8 bases. Germline V gene sequence: CDR1 SQVTM, CDR2 ANQGSEA. CDR3 length equals 14 residues. The trim removed 4 bases at V and 1 base at J, leaving 5 bases unmatched.

This clonotype has at least ten counts. V and J are TRBV6-1 and TRBJ1-1; 8 bases line up with TRBD1. Germline CDR1 is MNHNS and CDR2 is SASEGT. CDR3 length equals 16 residues. V trimming: 6 bases; J trimming: 1 base; junction bases outside the gene matches: 10. Written as DNA, the CDR3 is TGTGCCAGCAGGAAGAACAGGGGGTTGGGGAACACTGAAGCTTTCTTT. Translated, it gives CASRKNRGLGNTEAFF.

CDR3 sequence: CASSLVAGGKVYEQFF. The CDR3 DNA reads TGTGCCAGCAGCTTAGTGGCGGGAGGTAAGGTGTATGAGCAGTTCTTC. The J gene is TRBJ2-1, the V gene TRBV7-3, with 8 bases fitting TRBD2. Germline trimming cut 2 bases from V and 8 bases from J; bases unmatched to any gene: 11. Germline CDR1 and CDR2: SGHTA and FQGTGA. This CDR3 is built from 16 residues.

This clonotype was detected ten times or more. J is TRBJ1-1 and V is TRBV6-5; 10 bases match TRBD1. The CDR3 totals 16 residues. Trimming removed 2 bases from V and 5 bases from J; junction bases left unmatched: 8. The germline V gene has CDR1 MNHEY and CDR2 SVGAGI. The DNA of the CDR3 is TGTGCCAGCAGTTACATCCGGGGACAGGGGTTAACTGAAGCTTTCTTT. It yields the protein CASSYIRGQGLTEAFF.

This clonotype was seen at least ten times. The chain links TRBV7-9 to TRBJ2-5; possible D gene TRBD1, 5 bases. The germline gives CDR1 SEHNR, CDR2 FQNEAQ (reference sequence). V was clipped by 8 bases and J by 2 bases, with 15 bases between them. The CDR3 totals 14 residues. The CDR3 DNA reads as TGTGCCAGCTGGGGCAAGCCCGGGCAAGAGACCCAGTACTTC. Translating it yields CASWGKPGQETQYF.

This clonotype was counted ten times or more. The genes are TRBV2 and TRBJ1-1; D may be TRBD1 (5 bases). V dropped 5 bases and J dropped 3 bases, with 16 bases sitting between them. The CDR3 length is 15 residues. Germline CDR1 and CDR2: SNHLY and FYNNEI. The CDR3 region is CASSSLRMGDTEAFF. CDR3 sequence (DNA): TGTGCCAGCAGTTCCCTAAGAATGGGGGACACTGAAGCTTTCTTT.

V and J are TRBV15 and TRBJ2-1; perhaps TRBD2 as D (7 bases). The germline V and J ends were trimmed by 1 base and 8 bases, with 15 bases remaining between them. This CDR3 spans 15 amino acids. Germline V gene sequence: CDR1 LNHNV, CDR2 YYDKDF (reference sequence). CDR3 loop: CATSRVGGGFYEQFF. The CDR3 DNA sequence: TGTGCCACCAGCAGAGTAGGGGGGGGGTTCTATGAGCAGTTCTTC. Based on the CDR3 plus reference TRBV15 and TRBJ2-1, the full variable domain is DAMVIQNPRYQVTQFGKPVTLSCSQTLNHNVMYWYQQKSSQAPKLLFHYYDKDFNNEADTPDNFQSRRPNTSFCFLDIRSPGLGDTAMYLCATSRVGGGFYEQFFGPGTRLTVL.

This chain joins TRBV19 and TRBJ1-1; no reliable D call. Between the trimmed V and J ends, which lost 5 bases and 6 bases, there was a span of 19 bases. The germline gives CDR1 LNHDA, CDR2 SQIVND (reference sequence). The CDR3 consists of 15 residues. The DNA for the CDR3 is TGTGCCAGTAGTCCAGGTAGAGGGTTGATCTCTGAAGCTTTCTTT. Its protein product is CASSPGRGLISEAFF. Filled out from reference TRBV19 and TRBJ1-1, the complete variable domain reads DGGITQSPKYLFRKEGQNVTLSCEQNLNHDAMYWYRQDPGQGLRLIYYSQIVNDFQKGDIAEGYSVSREKKESFPLTVTSAQKNPTAFYLCASSPGRGLISEAFFGQGTRLTVV.

Ten or more counts support this clonotype. V usage is TRBV2 and J usage is TRBJ2-1; D is unresolved. The germline CDR1 and CDR2 sequences are SNHLY and FYNNEI. V was clipped by 3 bases and J by 0 bases, with 9 bases between them. The length of the CDR3 is 15 residues. The CDR3 is CASSDVLSSYNEQFF. As DNA, the CDR3 is TGTGCCAGCAGTGATGTTCTCAGCTCCTACAATGAGCAGTTCTTC.

This clonotype was counted ten times or more. The chain combines TRBV11-2 with TRBJ2-1; TRBD2 might be the D (6 bases). Germline V gives CDR1 SGHAT, CDR2 FQNNGV. V lost 2 bases and J 8 bases, leaving 16 bases between the germline ends. CDR3 length: 15 amino acids. Here the CDR3 reads CASSLSGRRDDEQFF. CDR3 bases: TGTGCCAGCAGCTTAAGCGGTCGGAGGGATGATGAGCAGTTCTTC.

In this sample, this clonotype turned up many times. The rearrangement uses TRBV28 and TRBJ2-5, with D perhaps matching TRBD1 (5 bases). From germline, CDR1 is MDHEN and CDR2 SYDVKM. The CDR3 runs 16 residues. V lost 3 bases to trimming and J lost 5 bases, with 19 bases between them. The DNA for the CDR3 is TGTGCCAGCAGTTTTCAATTTGGGGCAGGGATGGAGACCCAGTACTTC. Its translation is CASSFQFGAGMETQYF.